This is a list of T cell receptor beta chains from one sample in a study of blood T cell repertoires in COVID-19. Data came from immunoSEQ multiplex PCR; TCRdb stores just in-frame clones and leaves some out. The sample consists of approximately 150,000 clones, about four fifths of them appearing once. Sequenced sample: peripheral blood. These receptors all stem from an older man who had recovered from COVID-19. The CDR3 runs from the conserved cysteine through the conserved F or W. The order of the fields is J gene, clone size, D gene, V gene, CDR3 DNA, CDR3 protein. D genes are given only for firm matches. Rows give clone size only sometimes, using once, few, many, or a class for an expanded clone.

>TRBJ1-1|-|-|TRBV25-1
TGTGCCAGCAGTGTACAGGGTTCTGCAGCTTTCTTT
CASSVQGSAAFF
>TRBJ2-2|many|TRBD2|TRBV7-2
TGTGCCAGCAGCAGGACTAGCGGAGCGAACACCGGGGAGCTGTTTTTT
CASSRTSGANTGELFF
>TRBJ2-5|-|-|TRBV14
TGTGCCAGCAGCCAAGTAGGGGGGGCCTCTCAAGAGACCCAGTACTTC
CASSQVGGASQETQYF
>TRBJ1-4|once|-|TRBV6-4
TGTGCCAGCAGTGTCGGAGGGAGCACTAATGAAAAACTGTTTTTT
CASSVGGSTNEKLFF
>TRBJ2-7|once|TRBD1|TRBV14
TGTGCCAGCAGCCAAGACCAGGGGGCTGCCTACGAGCAGTACTTC
CASSQDQGAAYEQYF
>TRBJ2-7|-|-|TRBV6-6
TGTGCCAGCAGTTACCCCGCTAGCGACTACGAGCAGTACTTC
CASSYPASDYEQYF
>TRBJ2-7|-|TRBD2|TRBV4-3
TGCGCCAGCAGCCAAGGTCCGGCGGGAGCCCACCACGAGCAGTACTTC
CASSQGPAGAHHEQYF
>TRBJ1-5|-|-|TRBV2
TGTGCCAGCAGTGAATTTTTTCCAGGAGGGAGCAATCAGCCCCAGCATTTT
CASSEFFPGGSNQPQHF
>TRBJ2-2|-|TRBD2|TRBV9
TGTGCCAGCAGCGGGGGAGCGGGCCCGGGGGGCACCGGGGAGCTGTTTTTT
CASSGGAGPGGTGELFF
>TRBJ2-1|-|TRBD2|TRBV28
TGTGCCAGCACCTCCGGGAGGGCCTACAATGAGCAGTTCTTC
CASTSGRAYNEQFF
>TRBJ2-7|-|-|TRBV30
TGTGCCTGGAGTCGGTCCTACGAGCAGTACTTC
CAWSRSYEQYF
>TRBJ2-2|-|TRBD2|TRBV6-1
TGTGCCAGCAGTGAAGCGTCTAGCGGGAGCGCTAGGGCCGGGGAGCTGTTTTTT
CASSEASSGSARAGELFF
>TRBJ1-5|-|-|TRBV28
TGTGCCAGCAGTTTACCGGGGAGCCTTAATCAGCCCCAGCATTTT
CASSLPGSLNQPQHF
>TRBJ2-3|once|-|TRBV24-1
TGTGCCACCGAGGGAGCGGAGGGGGATACGCAGTATTTT
CATEGAEGDTQYF
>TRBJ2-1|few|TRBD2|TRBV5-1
TGCGCCAGCAGCGGTGGTAGCGGGGATCTCTACAATGAGCAGTTCTTC
CASSGGSGDLYNEQFF
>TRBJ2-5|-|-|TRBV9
TGTGCCAGCAGCGTAGGTCTAGCCCTGGGGGAGACCCAGTACTTC
CASSVGLALGETQYF
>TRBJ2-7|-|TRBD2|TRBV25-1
TGTGCCAGCAGTGAAGGGGGGCTAGCGGGAGTCGAGCAGTACTTC
CASSEGGLAGVEQYF
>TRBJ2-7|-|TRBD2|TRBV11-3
TGTGCCAGCAGCTTACCGGCTAGCGGGGCCTACGAGCAGTACTTC
CASSLPASGAYEQYF
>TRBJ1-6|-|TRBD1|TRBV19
TGTGCCAGTAGTCCCAGGGACAGAAGCTCCTATAATTCACCCCTCCACTTT
CASSPRDRSSYNSPLHF
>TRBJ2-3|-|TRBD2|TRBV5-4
TGTGCCAGCAGCGTCGGGACTAGCGGGAGTTACGGCACAGATACGCAGTATTTT
CASSVGTSGSYGTDTQYF
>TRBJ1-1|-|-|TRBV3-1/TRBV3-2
TGTGCCAGCAGTTACCAAACAGGGCCCACTGAAGCTTTCTTT
CASSYQTGPTEAFF
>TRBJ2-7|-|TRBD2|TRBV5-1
TGCGCCAGCAGCTCCCTAGCGGGAGCGGTGGACGAGCAGTACTTC
CASSSLAGAVDEQYF
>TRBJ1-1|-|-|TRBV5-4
TGTGCCAGCAGCTTGGCCTACGGGAACACTGAAGCTTTCTTT
CASSLAYGNTEAFF
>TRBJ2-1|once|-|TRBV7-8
TGTGCCAGCAGCTTAGAGGGACTTGGCTACAATGAGCAGTTCTTC
CASSLEGLGYNEQFF
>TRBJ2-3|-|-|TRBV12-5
TGTGCTAGTGGTCGCGAGAGCGCGAGCACAGATACGCAGTATTTT
CASGRESASTDTQYF
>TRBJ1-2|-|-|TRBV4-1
TGCGCCAGCAGCCAAGACGATTCGGGGTATGGCTACACCTTC
CASSQDDSGYGYTF
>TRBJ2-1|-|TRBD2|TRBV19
TGTGCCAGTACCGTTAGCGGGAGCTCCTACAATGAGCAGTTCTTC
CASTVSGSSYNEQFF
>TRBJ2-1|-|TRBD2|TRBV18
TGTGCCAGCTCACCGTTCACCGGGACTAGCGGGAGAGGACGGGAGCAGTTCTTC
CASSPFTGTSGRGREQFF
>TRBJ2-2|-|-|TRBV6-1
TGTGCCAGCAGTGAAGCGAGTGTTATGACCGGGGAGCTGTTTTTT
CASSEASVMTGELFF
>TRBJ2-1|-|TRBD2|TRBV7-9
TGTGCCAGCAGCGACCGAGCGGGAGGGCCCTTAAATGAGCAGTTCTTC
CASSDRAGGPLNEQFF
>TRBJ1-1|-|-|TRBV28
TGTGCCAGCAGTTCGGGCAGGGAATTAGAAGCTTTCTTT
CASSSGRELEAFF
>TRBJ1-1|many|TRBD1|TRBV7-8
TGTGCCAGCAGCCTGGGACAGAGGCGGGTTCTTCGGGCTGAAGCTTTCTTT
CASSLGQRRVLRAEAFF
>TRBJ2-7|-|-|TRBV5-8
TGTGCCAGTGAGAGGAGGTCCGCGCAGTACTTC
CASERRSAQYF
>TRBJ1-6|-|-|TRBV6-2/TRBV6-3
TGTGCCAGCAGTTACCCATCCGGCGGCCTCCGTGCGGGTTCACCCCTCCACTTT
CASSYPSGGLRAGSPLHF
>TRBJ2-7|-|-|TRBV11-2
TGTGCCAGCAGCTTGGGCGGGACAGTCACCTACGAGCAGTACTTC
CASSLGGTVTYEQYF
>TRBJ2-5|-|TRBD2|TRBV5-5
TGTGCCAGCAGGTCCGGGACTAGCGGAGCCCTGGGGTGGACCCAGTACTTC
CASRSGTSGALGWTQYF
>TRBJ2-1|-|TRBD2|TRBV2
TGTGCCAGCAGGAGCTTCGGGAGGTACGATGAGCAGTTCTTC
CASRSFGRYDEQFF
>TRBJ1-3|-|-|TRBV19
TGTGCCAGTAGTGCGGGACTCCTCTCTGGAAACACCATATATTTT
CASSAGLLSGNTIYF
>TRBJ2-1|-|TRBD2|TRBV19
TGTGCCAGTTCTCCACTAGCGGGAGCGGCCAATGAGCAGTTCTTC
CASSPLAGAANEQFF
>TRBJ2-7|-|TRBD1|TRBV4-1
TGCGCCAGCAGCCAACCGGACAGGGCATCCCACGAGCAGTACTTC
CASSQPDRASHEQYF
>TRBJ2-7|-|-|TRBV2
TGTGCCAGCAGTGAACTCGAGGGGGGGCAGGGGAACGAGCAGTACTTC
CASSELEGGQGNEQYF